The rows below give T cell receptor beta chains drawn from one sample of a study of cytomegalovirus exposure and HLA in healthy donors. The repertoire was sequenced with immunoSEQ multiplex PCR; TCRdb's copy has only in-frame clones and lacks some. Of some 140,000 clones listed, roughly 89% are singletons. Sequencing was done on a sample of PBMCs. The source of these receptors is a woman aged 18-29 years in good health and CMV-seropositive. Both conserved end residues are part of each CDR3. The order of the fields is clone size, J gene, V gene, D gene, CDR3 protein, CDR3 DNA. A D gene is named only where the DNA matches it firmly. Expanded clones get a size class; other rows say once, few or many, or leave the size out.

abundance: NA
j_gene: TRBJ2-7
v_gene: TRBV5-5
d_gene: TRBD2
CDR3aa: CASSLPGTSSYEQYF
CDR3nt: TGTGCCAGCAGCTTACCCGGGACTAGCTCCTACGAGCAGTACTTC

abundance: NA
j_gene: TRBJ1-1
v_gene: TRBV29-1
d_gene: TRBD1
CDR3aa: CSAGRGLSDRVNTEAFF
CDR3nt: TGCAGCGCGGGAAGGGGGTTATCGGACAGGGTGAACACTGAAGCTTTCTTT

abundance: NA
j_gene: TRBJ1-6
v_gene: TRBV11-1
d_gene: NA
CDR3aa: CASSQGLWNSPLHF
CDR3nt: TGTGCCAGCAGCCAGGGCCTTTGGAATTCACCCCTCCACTTT

abundance: NA
j_gene: TRBJ2-3
v_gene: TRBV5-1
d_gene: NA
CDR3aa: CASRSQAFTDTQYF
CDR3nt: TGCGCCAGCAGGTCACAGGCCTTCACAGATACGCAGTATTTT

abundance: NA
j_gene: TRBJ2-5
v_gene: TRBV5-4
d_gene: TRBD2
CDR3aa: CASRLAGGQETQYF
CDR3nt: TGTGCCAGCCGCCTAGCGGGGGGGCAGGAGACCCAGTACTTC

abundance: NA
j_gene: TRBJ2-5
v_gene: TRBV27
d_gene: NA
CDR3aa: CASSSLTTPAQETQYF
CDR3nt: TGTGCCAGCAGTTCCTTAACTACTCCGGCACAAGAGACCCAGTACTTC

abundance: NA
j_gene: TRBJ2-3
v_gene: TRBV27
d_gene: NA
CDR3aa: CASSSLLASSTDTQYF
CDR3nt: TGTGCCAGCAGTTCCCTTCTAGCGTCTAGCACAGATACGCAGTATTTT

abundance: NA
j_gene: TRBJ2-7
v_gene: TRBV23-1
d_gene: TRBD1
CDR3aa: CASTLPGQGSTEQYF
CDR3nt: TGCGCCAGCACCCTACCCGGACAGGGTAGCACCGAGCAGTACTTC

abundance: few
j_gene: TRBJ2-7
v_gene: TRBV4-2
d_gene: TRBD1
CDR3aa: CASSRGDRTYEQYF
CDR3nt: TGTGCCAGCAGCCGCGGGGACAGGACCTACGAGCAGTACTTC

abundance: NA
j_gene: TRBJ2-3
v_gene: TRBV19
d_gene: TRBD2
CDR3aa: CASSSGGAVDTQYF
CDR3nt: TGTGCCAGTAGTAGCGGGGGGGCCGTCGATACGCAGTATTTT

abundance: NA
j_gene: TRBJ1-2
v_gene: TRBV5-5
d_gene: TRBD1
CDR3aa: CASSPGQRSYTF
CDR3nt: TGTGCCAGCAGCCCGGGACAGAGGAGCTACACCTTC

abundance: NA
j_gene: TRBJ1-2
v_gene: TRBV4-3
d_gene: NA
CDR3aa: CASSRRGEAYGYTF
CDR3nt: TGCGCCAGCAGCCGACGAGGGGAGGCCTATGGCTACACCTTC

abundance: NA
j_gene: TRBJ2-3
v_gene: TRBV28
d_gene: TRBD2
CDR3aa: CASTVGRGFTDTQYF
CDR3nt: TGTGCCAGCACCGTGGGGCGGGGGTTCACCGATACGCAGTATTTT

abundance: few
j_gene: TRBJ2-3
v_gene: TRBV5-5
d_gene: TRBD2
CDR3aa: CASSPSSGRYTDTQYF
CDR3nt: TGTGCCAGCAGCCCCTCTAGCGGGAGATACACAGATACGCAGTATTTT

abundance: few
j_gene: TRBJ2-7
v_gene: TRBV5-6
d_gene: TRBD1
CDR3aa: CASSLTGGLYEQYF
CDR3nt: TGTGCCAGCAGCTTGACAGGGGGCCTCTACGAGCAGTACTTC

abundance: NA
j_gene: TRBJ1-1
v_gene: TRBV30
d_gene: TRBD1
CDR3aa: CAWSYVTGGTEAFF
CDR3nt: TGTGCCTGGAGTTATGTAACAGGGGGAACTGAAGCTTTCTTT

abundance: few
j_gene: TRBJ2-7
v_gene: TRBV11-1
d_gene: NA
CDR3aa: CASSKTGEQYF
CDR3nt: TGTGCCAGCAGCAAAACAGGGGAGCAGTACTTC

abundance: NA
j_gene: TRBJ2-3
v_gene: TRBV6-1
d_gene: NA
CDR3aa: CASSGLRGPDTQYF
CDR3nt: TGTGCCAGCAGTGGATTGCGGGGGCCGGATACGCAGTATTTT

abundance: NA
j_gene: TRBJ2-7
v_gene: TRBV6-6
d_gene: TRBD1
CDR3aa: CASSPTGAYEQYF
CDR3nt: TGTGCCAGCAGTCCCACAGGGGCCTACGAGCAGTACTTC

abundance: once
j_gene: TRBJ1-4
v_gene: TRBV18
d_gene: NA
CDR3aa: CASSPLTGLEGEKLFF
CDR3nt: TGTGCCAGCTCACCACTTACAGGGCTCGAAGGGGAAAAACTGTTTTTT

abundance: NA
j_gene: TRBJ1-1
v_gene: TRBV6-1
d_gene: NA
CDR3aa: CASSEAPVLNTEAFF
CDR3nt: TGTGCCAGCAGTGAAGCTCCAGTACTGAACACTGAAGCTTTCTTT

abundance: NA
j_gene: TRBJ2-7
v_gene: TRBV4-2
d_gene: TRBD2
CDR3aa: CASSQPTSGGPYEQYF
CDR3nt: TGTGCCAGCAGCCAACCGACTAGCGGGGGTCCTTACGAGCAGTACTTC

abundance: NA
j_gene: TRBJ2-7
v_gene: TRBV9
d_gene: NA
CDR3aa: CASSVDQGSSYEQYF
CDR3nt: TGTGCCAGCAGCGTAGATCAGGGGAGCTCCTACGAGCAGTACTTC

abundance: NA
j_gene: TRBJ2-2
v_gene: TRBV5-4
d_gene: TRBD2
CDR3aa: CASSLAPSGGRTGELFF
CDR3nt: TGTGCCAGCAGCTTGGCCCCTAGCGGGGGGCGGACCGGGGAGCTGTTTTTT

abundance: NA
j_gene: TRBJ1-5
v_gene: TRBV30
d_gene: NA
CDR3aa: CAWDVRGNGPQHF
CDR3nt: TGTGCCTGGGATGTCAGGGGAAACGGGCCCCAGCATTTT

abundance: NA
j_gene: TRBJ2-5
v_gene: TRBV7-7
d_gene: NA
CDR3aa: CASSPPTDAGSPQETQYF
CDR3nt: TGTGCTAGCAGCCCCCCTACGGATGCGGGGAGTCCACAAGAGACCCAGTACTTC

abundance: NA
j_gene: TRBJ2-7
v_gene: TRBV11-2
d_gene: NA
CDR3aa: CASSLGGGGAGEQYF
CDR3nt: TGTGCCAGCAGCTTAGGAGGCGGGGGCGCGGGGGAGCAGTACTTC

abundance: NA
j_gene: TRBJ2-5
v_gene: TRBV4-3
d_gene: TRBD2
CDR3aa: CASSQIRTSWQETQYF
CDR3nt: TGCGCCAGCAGCCAGATTCGGACTAGCTGGCAAGAGACCCAGTACTTC

abundance: NA
j_gene: TRBJ1-2
v_gene: TRBV7-2
d_gene: NA
CDR3aa: CASSGGVQGYGYTF
CDR3nt: TGTGCCAGCAGCGGGGGGGTGCAGGGATATGGCTACACCTTC

abundance: NA
j_gene: TRBJ2-6
v_gene: TRBV7-6
d_gene: NA
CDR3aa: CASSRSGANVLTF
CDR3nt: TGTGCCAGCAGCCGCTCTGGGGCCAACGTCCTGACTTTC

abundance: NA
j_gene: TRBJ1-6
v_gene: TRBV28
d_gene: NA
CDR3aa: CASSLSDSRNSPLHF
CDR3nt: TGTGCCAGCAGTCTATCGGACAGTCGCAATTCACCCCTCCACTTT

abundance: NA
j_gene: TRBJ2-1
v_gene: TRBV7-2
d_gene: TRBD2
CDR3aa: CASSLGGGAYNEQFF
CDR3nt: TGTGCCAGCAGCTTAGGCGGGGGGGCCTACAATGAGCAGTTCTTC

abundance: NA
j_gene: TRBJ2-1
v_gene: TRBV5-4
d_gene: NA
CDR3aa: CASSLQGEQFF
CDR3nt: TGTGCCAGCAGCTTGCAGGGTGAGCAGTTCTTC

abundance: NA
j_gene: TRBJ2-1
v_gene: TRBV10-3
d_gene: TRBD2
CDR3aa: CAISENGGAYNEQFF
CDR3nt: TGTGCCATCAGTGAGAACGGGGGGGCCTACAATGAGCAGTTCTTC

abundance: NA
j_gene: TRBJ1-1
v_gene: TRBV5-1
d_gene: TRBD1
CDR3aa: CASSLDRGWAEAFF
CDR3nt: TGCGCCAGCAGCTTAGACAGGGGATGGGCTGAAGCTTTCTTT

abundance: NA
j_gene: TRBJ1-1
v_gene: TRBV5-6
d_gene: NA
CDR3aa: CASSLPPGGEAFF
CDR3nt: TGTGCCAGCAGCCTCCCGCCGGGGGGTGAAGCTTTCTTT

abundance: NA
j_gene: TRBJ2-7
v_gene: TRBV7-2
d_gene: TRBD1
CDR3aa: CASSDGTGGSYEQYF
CDR3nt: TGTGCCAGCAGCGACGGGACAGGGGGATCCTACGAGCAGTACTTC

abundance: NA
j_gene: TRBJ2-5
v_gene: TRBV7-6
d_gene: TRBD2
CDR3aa: CASTPTSGQETQYF
CDR3nt: TGTGCCAGCACACCCACTAGCGGCCAAGAGACCCAGTACTTC

abundance: NA
j_gene: TRBJ1-3
v_gene: TRBV7-2
d_gene: NA
CDR3aa: CASSPGGSGNTIYF
CDR3nt: TGTGCCAGCAGCCCGGGTGGCTCTGGAAACACCATATATTTT

abundance: NA
j_gene: TRBJ2-5
v_gene: TRBV18
d_gene: NA
CDR3aa: CASSPRGTKETQYF
CDR3nt: TGTGCCAGCTCACCAAGGGGGACTAAAGAGACCCAGTACTTC